Listed below are T cell receptor beta chains from one sample, sequenced in a study of blood T cell repertoires in COVID-19. Sequenced by immunoSEQ multiplex PCR; TCRdb stores in-frame clones only, minus some. The sample holds some 200,000 clones, roughly 80% seen once. Input material: peripheral blood. The receptors stem from a young man with active or convalescent COVID-19. The CDR3 runs from the conserved cysteine through the conserved F or W. The D gene is left open where the match is weak. Clone sizes are given selectively: once, few, many, or a class where the clone is expanded.

j_call v_call clone_size d_call cdr3_aa cdr3_nt
TRBJ2-2 TRBV7-2 . TRBD1 CASSRTGAGGELFF TGTGCCAGCAGCCGGACAGGGGCGGGCGGGGAGCTGTTTTTT
TRBJ2-2 TRBV7-9 . . CASSLAYSTNTGELFF TGTGCCAGCAGCTTAGCCTACAGCACGAACACCGGGGAGCTGTTTTTT
TRBJ1-1 TRBV5-8 . . CASSRNFAEAFF TGTGCCAGCAGCCGCAACTTCGCTGAAGCTTTCTTT
TRBJ1-5 TRBV4-1 . . CASSQGAANQPQHF TGCGCCAGCAGCCAGGGGGCAGCCAATCAGCCCCAGCATTTT
TRBJ2-1 TRBV5-6 . . CASSLVSNNEQFF TGTGCCAGCAGCTTGGTGTCCAACAATGAGCAGTTCTTC
TRBJ2-6 TRBV4-3 . . CASSQDTSSGANVLTF TGCGCCAGCAGCCAAGATACCAGCTCTGGGGCCAACGTCCTGACTTTC
TRBJ2-2 TRBV2 . . CASSPSSSNTGELFF TGTGCCAGCAGTCCCTCTAGCTCTAACACCGGGGAGCTGTTTTTT
TRBJ1-1 TRBV11-3 . TRBD1 CASSESRDSPEAFF TGTGCCAGCAGCGAATCCCGGGACAGCCCTGAAGCTTTCTTT
TRBJ2-2 TRBV27 . TRBD1 CASSFRQGGTGELFF TGTGCCAGCAGTTTCCGACAGGGGGGGACCGGGGAGCTGTTTTTT
TRBJ1-3 TRBV10-1 . . CASSEQPTFSGNTIYF TGCGCCAGCAGTGAACAGCCGACGTTCTCTGGAAACACCATATATTTT
TRBJ2-5 TRBV5-6 . . CASSPFTLGTSQETQYF TGTGCCAGCAGTCCCTTTACGTTGGGCACCTCCCAAGAGACCCAGTACTTC
TRBJ2-5 TRBV30 once . CAWSQGAQETQYF TGTGCCTGGAGTCAAGGGGCACAAGAGACCCAGTACTTC
TRBJ1-2 TRBV6-5 . . CASSPTGTSNYGYTF TGTGCCAGCAGTCCTACAGGTACCTCTAACTATGGCTACACCTTC
TRBJ2-1 TRBV11-2 . TRBD2 CASSRSGRASYNEQFF TGTGCCAGCAGCCGTAGCGGGAGGGCCTCCTACAATGAGCAGTTCTTC
TRBJ2-1 TRBV28 few . CASSFWADGNEQFF TGTGCCAGCAGTTTTTGGGCCGACGGAAATGAGCAGTTCTTC
TRBJ1-2 TRBV10-3 few . CAISPRPGQLEGYTF TGTGCCATCAGTCCACGCCCGGGACAACTGGAGGGCTACACCTTC
TRBJ1-2 TRBV12-3/TRBV12-4 . . CASSPGSSYTF TGTGCCAGCAGTCCGGGATCTTCCTACACCTTC
TRBJ1-3 TRBV7-2 once . CASSPWEGAGNTIYF TGTGCCAGCAGCCCTTGGGAGGGGGCTGGAAACACCATATATTTT
TRBJ1-2 TRBV7-2 . TRBD1 CASSLGQGGANYGYTF TGTGCCAGCAGCTTGGGACAGGGGGGGGCTAACTATGGCTACACCTTC
TRBJ1-5 TRBV12-3/TRBV12-4 few . CASRHSSNQPQHF TGTGCCAGCAGACACAGTAGCAATCAGCCCCAGCATTTT
TRBJ1-5 TRBV19 . . CASSTQTGSGQPQHF TGTGCCAGTAGTACCCAGACGGGGAGCGGGCAGCCCCAGCATTTT
TRBJ1-1 TRBV19 . . CASSIDLLGGAEAFF TGTGCCAGTAGTATAGATCTCCTTGGGGGGGCCGAAGCTTTCTTT
TRBJ2-7 TRBV18 . TRBD1 CASSPRQGVHEQYF TGTGCCAGCTCACCACGGCAGGGGGTCCACGAGCAGTACTTC
TRBJ1-2 TRBV18 . TRBD1 CASSPPQGAWGYTF TGTGCCAGCTCACCACCGCAGGGGGCGTGGGGCTACACCTTC
TRBJ2-2 TRBV7-3 . . CASSQFGVGSNTGELFF TGTGCCAGCAGCCAGTTCGGGGTAGGGTCGAACACCGGGGAGCTGTTTTTT
TRBJ1-2 TRBV9 . . CASSVEGDYGYTF TGTGCCAGCAGCGTAGAGGGGGACTATGGCTACACCTTC
TRBJ1-1 TRBV25-1 . TRBD1 CASPGQGNTEAFF TGTGCCAGCCCGGGACAGGGGAACACTGAAGCTTTCTTT
TRBJ2-1 TRBV7-9 . TRBD2 CASSLRPASGRSYNEQFF TGTGCCAGCAGCTTAAGGCCGGCTAGCGGGCGCTCCTACAATGAGCAGTTCTTC
TRBJ2-5 TRBV7-2 . TRBD2 CASSLGGSGNQETQYF TGTGCCAGCAGCTTAGGAGGTAGCGGGAATCAAGAGACCCAGTACTTC
TRBJ1-2 TRBV5-1 . TRBD1 CASSLEQGAVYGYTF TGCGCCAGCAGCTTGGAACAGGGGGCCGTCTATGGCTACACCTTC
TRBJ1-2 TRBV6-7 . . CASSYEVPILQEPNYGYTF TGTGCCAGCAGTTACGAAGTACCCATACTACAGGAGCCCAACTATGGCTACACCTTC
TRBJ1-2 TRBV5-1 . TRBD1 CASSSGQGMDYGYTF TGCGCCAGCAGCTCGGGACAGGGGATGGACTATGGCTACACCTTC
TRBJ2-1 TRBV5-5 . . CASSFSDNEQFF TGTGCCAGCAGCTTTAGTGACAATGAGCAGTTCTTC
TRBJ1-2 TRBV7-8 . TRBD1 CASSLTTGGPGYTF TGTGCCAGCAGCTTGACGACAGGGGGCCCTGGCTACACCTTC
TRBJ2-5 TRBV9 once . CASSASTTRGETQYF TGTGCCAGCAGCGCCTCGACAACGCGCGGGGAGACCCAGTACTTC
TRBJ2-1 TRBV5-1 . TRBD1 CASREQGWNEQFF TGCGCCAGCAGGGAACAGGGGTGGAATGAGCAGTTCTTC
TRBJ1-2 TRBV4-3 . . CASSQSLKDSYGYTF TGCGCCAGCAGCCAGTCCCTAAAGGACAGCTATGGCTACACCTTC
TRBJ2-1 TRBV5-1 . TRBD1 CASSSYLDRGPEQFF TGCGCCAGCAGCTCATACCTAGACAGGGGGCCCGAGCAGTTCTTC
TRBJ2-2 TRBV5-1 . . CASRGDGELFF TGCGCCAGCAGGGGAGACGGGGAGCTGTTTTTT
TRBJ1-4 TRBV6-5 . TRBD1 CASSGIQGTEKLFF TGTGCCAGCAGCGGAATACAGGGGACTGAAAAACTGTTTTTT
TRBJ1-1 TRBV9 . . CASSAAGRERNTEAFF TGTGCCAGCAGCGCAGCGGGACGGGAAAGGAACACTGAAGCTTTCTTT
TRBJ1-5 TRBV27 . TRBD1 CASSRGQGGNQPQHF TGTGCCAGCAGTCGAGGACAGGGGGGGAATCAGCCCCAGCATTTT
TRBJ1-2 TRBV19 . . CASVGRADTYGYTF TGTGCCAGTGTAGGGCGTGCGGACACCTATGGCTACACCTTC